This note documents a single T cell receptor (beta chain) sequence. Its binding antigen is unknown. A read error may account for a junction end that differs from germline. Participants in the prospective study were aged roughly 18 to 89 years, lived in about two dozen United States geographic areas, and enrolled through a virtual design. Cohort assignment in the prospective study relied on participant-reported clinical history from a screening survey and a study questionnaire. Mobile phlebotomists in the prospective study collected whole blood, serum and a nasopharyngeal or oropharyngeal swab from every participant. Additional blood draws and questionnaires over an approximately two-month period could optionally be provided by prospective study participants. Before DNA extraction, blood samples from the prospective study were shipped at room temperature or frozen. CDR1 and CDR2, per the germline V gene, are SGHTS and YDEGEE. The CDR3, from cysteine to phenylalanine, totals 13 residues. The kept DNA is CDR3 alone, 39 bases in frame from the first base.

This sample was taken from a study of blood T cell repertoires in COVID-19 (dated by TCRdb to 2018 to 2021). General notes on the study: The collaborator samples originated in the United States, Italy and Spain and spanned the acute and convalescent phases of COVID-19. The prospective study material was composed of cDNA or gDNA derived from T cells, B-cell-depleted T cells, or PBMCs. Subjects who had been exposed to COVID-19, were actively infected with it, or had recovered from it provided the deeply sampled blood TCRbeta repertoires that made up the dataset. A freely available public database, intended as a resource for researchers studying the immune response to SARS-CoV-2, is where the repertoires were released. The samples were drawn from two sources: the first 160 participants of the ongoing ImmuneRACE study, and over 950 subjects contributed by 6 global collaborators. Sample metadata almost always included a de-identified subject ID, COVID-19 status, age in years and sex. Where available, HLA class I and class II types were obtained from metadata supplied by the sample provider rather than from assay-based typing. What the research found in general, with its limitations: How much clinical and demographic metadata was included differed by source and by participant, and the metadata was provided uncurated.

TCRbeta CDR3 regions were amplified from genomic DNA by means of the immunoSEQ Assay, a bias-controlled multiplex PCR. Per the authors' processing: The number of nucleated cells in each sample was estimated by amplification of reference gene primers within the assay. To quantify the absolute abundance of each unique TCRbeta CDR3 rearrangement, sequence reads were collapsed and filtered. Productive Simpson clonality was computed per sample as the square root of Simpson's diversity index over productive rearrangements. TCRdb's version of the immuneACCESS table is confined to in-frame rearrangements and falls short of the full clone set. An unresolved V gene accounts for under half of the shortfall where checked; the remainder is of unknown origin. The DNA gave D and trimming, while V, J and clone size come from that table. The sample table contains under 200,000 clones; only one count was recorded for about 82% of them. Clones ranked in the top ten supply 5% to 7% of the sample.

The source of this sequence is a man in his forties with acute COVID-19. Material: PBMCs or T cells enriched from blood (not recorded which). The rearranged segments are TRBV5-8 and TRBJ2-1, with the D gene call left open. The DNA sequence is as follows: TGTGCCAGCAACTTGGTCCCCATAGATGAGCAGTTCTTC. Its protein is CASNLVPIDEQFF.